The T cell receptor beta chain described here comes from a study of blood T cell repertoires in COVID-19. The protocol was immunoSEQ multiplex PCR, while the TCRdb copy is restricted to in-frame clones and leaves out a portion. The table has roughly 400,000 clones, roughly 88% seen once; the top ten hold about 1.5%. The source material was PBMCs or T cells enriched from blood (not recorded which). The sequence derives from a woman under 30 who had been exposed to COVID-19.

This CDR3 is CASSRTDGTGTANEQFF. For the CDR3, the DNA is TGCGCCAGCAGCCGAACGGACGGGACAGGGACCGCCAATGAGCAGTTCTTC. V is TRBV5-1 and J is TRBJ2-1; 9 nucleotides line up with TRBD1. The CDR3 loop spans 17 amino acids. From germline, CDR1 is SGHRS and CDR2 YFSETQ. J was trimmed by 6 bases and V by 4 bases; bases with no gene match: 14.